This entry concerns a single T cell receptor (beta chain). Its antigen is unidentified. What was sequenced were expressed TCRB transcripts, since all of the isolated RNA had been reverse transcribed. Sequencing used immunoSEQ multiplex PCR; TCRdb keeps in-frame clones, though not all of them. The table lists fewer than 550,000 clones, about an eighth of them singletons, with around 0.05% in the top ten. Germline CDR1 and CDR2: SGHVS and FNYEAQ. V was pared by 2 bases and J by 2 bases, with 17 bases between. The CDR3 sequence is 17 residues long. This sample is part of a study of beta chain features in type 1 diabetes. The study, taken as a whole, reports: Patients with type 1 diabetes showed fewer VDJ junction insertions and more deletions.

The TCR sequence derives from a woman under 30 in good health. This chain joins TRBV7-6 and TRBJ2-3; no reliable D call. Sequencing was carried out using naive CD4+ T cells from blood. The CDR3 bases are TGTGCCAGCAGCTTAAGGGTCAGCCTCACGTTCACAGATACGCAGTATTTT. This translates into CASSLRVSLTFTDTQYF. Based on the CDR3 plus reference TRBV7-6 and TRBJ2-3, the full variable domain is GAGVSQSPRYKVTKRGQDVALRCDPISGHVSLYWYRQALGQGPEFLTYFNYEAQQDKSGLPNDRFSAERPEGSISTLTIQRTEQRDSAMYRCASSLRVSLTFTDTQYFGPGTRLTVL.